A single sample is the source of the 3 T cell receptor beta chains below, sequenced in a study of blood T cells in healthy people across ages. Primers used in a second PCR of roughly 6 to 11 cycles were a sample-barcoded 5' primer and a J-beta primer mix. Using its own MiXCR run on the 5' RACE reads, TCRdb lists one record per CDR3 protein. The table lists some 900,000 distinct CDR3 sequences, around 28% of them singletons. Sequences were obtained from blood. The receptors come from a woman older than 75 in good health.

The gene calls are TRBV28 and TRBJ2-1; tentatively, D is TRBD1 or TRBD2 (6 bases each). CDR1 is MDHEN and CDR2 is SYDVKM in the germline V gene. There are 15 residues in the CDR3. The V end lost 6 bases, the J end lost 3 bases, and 15 bases lay between the germline ends. DNA for the CDR3: TGTGCCAGCAGCACCTGGGGGGCTGGCTACAATGAGCAGTTCTTC. Translating gives CASSTWGAGYNEQFF.

V usage is TRBV28 and J usage is TRBJ1-2; D call uncertain. The germline CDR1 and CDR2 sequences are MDHEN and SYDVKM. The CDR3 is 13 residues long. V lost 6 bases, J lost 7 bases, and 15 bases lay in between. DNA for the CDR3: TGTGCCAGCAGGGCGGCGCCAGGCGCTGGCTACACCTTC. Translation gives CASRAAPGAGYTF.

As concerns this clonotype: A junction end diverges from the germline sequence, so it may reflect a read error. The chain has TRBV7-2 and TRBJ2-3, with a possible D match to TRBD2 (6 bases). The germline V gene encodes CDR1 SGHTA and CDR2 FQGNSA. This CDR3 contains 15 residues. CDR3: CASSFIGSGTDTQYF. The CDR3 bases are TGTGCCAGCAGCTTTATAGGTAGCGGCACAGATACACAGTATTTT.